This TCR beta chain is from a study of regulatory T cells in long-lasting Graves disease. The overall study: Persistent Graves' disease required over 5 years of antithyroid drugs and positive TSH receptor antibodies. Study results and caveats: Patients with persistent disease shared over 2,500 public clonotypes, outpacing the 966 shared by new patients. Persistent disease preferred TRBV28, TRBJ1-2 and TRBJ2-5.

Germline V gene sequence: CDR1 LNHDA, CDR2 SQIVND (reference sequence). The CDR3 length is 14 residues. V lost 2 bases to trimming and J lost 3 bases, with 11 bases between them. As to time point: persistent/refractory GD, antithyroid drugs over 5 years with positive TRAb. Following extraction of RNA from PBMCs, that RNA was used to make the TCR library. With iRepertoire HTBI primers and Arm-PCR of CDR3 regions, TCR beta libraries were built. Each CDR3 protein is one row after TCRdb ran MiXCR on the multiplex PCR reads. The sample has fewer than 450,000 distinct CDR3 sequences; around 20% are singletons. Concerning this clonotype itself: Its matching antigen is unknown.

This specimen was peripheral blood mononuclear cells (PBMCs), taken when the disease was refractory, from a patient treated with antithyroid drugs. This chain joins TRBV19 and TRBJ2-7, with D perhaps TRBD2 (6 bases). This TCR was sampled from a female donor with Graves disease. The CDR3 here is CASSISPGDYEQYF. CDR3 nucleotide sequence: TGTGCCAGTAGTATATCCCCGGGAGACTACGAGCAGTACTTC.